The source of this T cell receptor beta chain is a study of blood T cell repertoires in COVID-19. As for the study in general: Samples representing acute and convalescent COVID-19 were sourced from the United States, Italy and Spain. PBMCs, B-cell-depleted T cells, or T cells were the source of the cDNA or gDNA that made up the material.

Original data processing: Scientists estimated how many nucleated cells there were by amplifying reference gene primers. Generated by immunoSEQ multiplex PCR, the TCRdb table keeps only in-frame clones and is missing some. That table furnishes V, J and clone size, whereas the DNA furnished D and trimming. The sample consists of fewer than 25,000 clones, more than 85% of them appearing once. The sample comprised peripheral blood. The clonotype originates from a woman in her 70s with active COVID-19.

The CDR3 DNA sequence: TGTGCCAGCATCCTCGACATTTCCTCCGAAGACACTGAAGCTTTCTTT. It specifies CASILDISSEDTEAFF. The rearrangement uses TRBV7-8 and TRBJ1-1; D is undetermined. The CDR3 is 16 residues long. Germline-derived CDR1 and CDR2 are SGHVS and FQNEAQ. V lost 7 bases to trimming and J lost 3 bases, with 21 bases between them.